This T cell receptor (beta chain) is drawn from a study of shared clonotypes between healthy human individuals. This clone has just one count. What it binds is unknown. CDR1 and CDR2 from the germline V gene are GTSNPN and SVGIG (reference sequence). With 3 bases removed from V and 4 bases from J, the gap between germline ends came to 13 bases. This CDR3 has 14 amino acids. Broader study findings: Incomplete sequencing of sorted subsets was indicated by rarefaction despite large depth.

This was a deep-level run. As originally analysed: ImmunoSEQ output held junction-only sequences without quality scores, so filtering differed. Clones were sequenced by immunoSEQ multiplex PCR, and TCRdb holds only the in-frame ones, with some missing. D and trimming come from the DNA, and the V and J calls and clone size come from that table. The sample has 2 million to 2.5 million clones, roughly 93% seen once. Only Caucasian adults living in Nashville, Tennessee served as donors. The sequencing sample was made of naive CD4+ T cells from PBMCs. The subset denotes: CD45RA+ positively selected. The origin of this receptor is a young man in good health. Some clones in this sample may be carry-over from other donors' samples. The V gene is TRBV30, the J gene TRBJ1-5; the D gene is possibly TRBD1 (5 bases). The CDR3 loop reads CAWSNAGWNQPQHF. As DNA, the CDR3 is TGTGCCTGGAGCAACGCAGGGTGGAATCAGCCCCAGCATTTT.